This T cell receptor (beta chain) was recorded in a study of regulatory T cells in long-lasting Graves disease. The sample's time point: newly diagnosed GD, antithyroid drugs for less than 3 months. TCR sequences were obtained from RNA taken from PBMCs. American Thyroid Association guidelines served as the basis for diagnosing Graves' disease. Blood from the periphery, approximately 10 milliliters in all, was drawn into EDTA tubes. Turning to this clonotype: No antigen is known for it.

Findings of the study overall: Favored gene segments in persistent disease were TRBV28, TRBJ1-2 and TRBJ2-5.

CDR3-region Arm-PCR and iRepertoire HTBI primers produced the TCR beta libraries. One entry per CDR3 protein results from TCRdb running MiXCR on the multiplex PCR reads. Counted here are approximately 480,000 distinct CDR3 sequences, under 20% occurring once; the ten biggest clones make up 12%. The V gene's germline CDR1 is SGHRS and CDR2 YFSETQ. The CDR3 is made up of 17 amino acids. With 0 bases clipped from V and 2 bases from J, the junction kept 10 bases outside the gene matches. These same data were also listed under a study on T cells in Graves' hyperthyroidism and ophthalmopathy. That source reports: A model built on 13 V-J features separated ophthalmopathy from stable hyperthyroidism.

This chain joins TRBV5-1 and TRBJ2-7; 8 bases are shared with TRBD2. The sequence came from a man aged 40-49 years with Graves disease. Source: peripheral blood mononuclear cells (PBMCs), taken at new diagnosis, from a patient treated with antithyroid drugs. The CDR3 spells CASSLADTGTRPYEQYF. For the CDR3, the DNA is TGCGCCAGCAGCTTGGCGGACACCGGGACTAGACCCTACGAGCAGTACTTC.